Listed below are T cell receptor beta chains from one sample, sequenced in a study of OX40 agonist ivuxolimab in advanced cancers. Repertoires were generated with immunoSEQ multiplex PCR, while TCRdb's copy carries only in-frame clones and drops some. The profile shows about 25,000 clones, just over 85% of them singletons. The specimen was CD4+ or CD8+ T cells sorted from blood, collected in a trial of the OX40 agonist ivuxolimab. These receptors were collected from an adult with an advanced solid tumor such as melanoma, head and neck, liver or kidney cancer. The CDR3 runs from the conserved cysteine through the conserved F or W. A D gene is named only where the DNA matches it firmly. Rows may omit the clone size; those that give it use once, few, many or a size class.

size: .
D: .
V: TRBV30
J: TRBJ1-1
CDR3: CAWTDLRGPTEAFF
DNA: TGTGCCTGGACCGACCTACGGGGGCCCACTGAAGCTTTCTTT

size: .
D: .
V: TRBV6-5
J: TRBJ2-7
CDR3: CASSSNDEQYF
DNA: TGTGCCAGCAGTTCTAACGACGAGCAGTACTTC

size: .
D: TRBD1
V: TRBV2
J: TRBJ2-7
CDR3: CAIKTGGSYEQYF
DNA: TGTGCCATTAAGACAGGGGGATCCTACGAGCAGTACTTC

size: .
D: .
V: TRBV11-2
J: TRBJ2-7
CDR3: CASSLGYTGSYEQYF
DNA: TGTGCCAGCAGCTTAGGATATACGGGTTCCTACGAGCAGTACTTC

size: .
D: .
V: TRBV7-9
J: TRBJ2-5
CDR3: CASSPPRLGETQYF
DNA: TGTGCCAGCAGCCCACCCCGGCTGGGGGAGACCCAGTACTTC

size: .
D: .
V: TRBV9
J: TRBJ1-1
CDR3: CASSEGTENTEAFF
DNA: TGTGCCAGCAGCGAAGGGACGGAGAACACTGAAGCTTTCTTT

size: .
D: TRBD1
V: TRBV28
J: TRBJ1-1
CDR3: CASSLDRAYTEAFF
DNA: TGTGCCAGCAGTTTAGACAGGGCTTACACTGAAGCTTTCTTT

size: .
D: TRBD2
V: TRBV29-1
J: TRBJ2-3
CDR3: CSVGGLATRTDTQYF
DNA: TGCAGCGTTGGCGGACTAGCGACTCGCACAGATACGCAGTATTTT

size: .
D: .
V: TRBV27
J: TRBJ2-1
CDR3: CASKFLGAYNEQFF
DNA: TGTGCCAGCAAGTTCTTGGGGGCGTACAATGAGCAGTTCTTC

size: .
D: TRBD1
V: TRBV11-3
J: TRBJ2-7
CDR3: CASSIGQGPSYEQYF
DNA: TGTGCCAGCAGCATCGGACAGGGGCCCTCCTACGAGCAGTACTTC

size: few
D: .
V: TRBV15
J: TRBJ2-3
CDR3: CATSRDHTQYF
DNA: TGTGCCACCAGCAGAGATCATACGCAGTATTTT

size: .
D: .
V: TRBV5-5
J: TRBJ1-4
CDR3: CASSLVILNEKLFF
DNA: TGTGCCAGCAGCTTGGTTATCCTTAATGAAAAACTGTTTTTT

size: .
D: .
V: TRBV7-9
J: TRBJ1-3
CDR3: CASSLLGDGNTIYF
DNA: TGTGCCAGCAGCTTGTTGGGGGATGGAAACACCATATATTTT

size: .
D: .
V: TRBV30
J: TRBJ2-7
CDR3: CAWSVGRYEQYF
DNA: TGTGCCTGGAGTGTAGGAAGGTACGAGCAGTACTTC

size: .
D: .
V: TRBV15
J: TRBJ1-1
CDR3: CATSRERQVDVAFF
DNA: TGTGCCACCAGCAGAGAACGGCAGGTTGACGTAGCTTTCTTT

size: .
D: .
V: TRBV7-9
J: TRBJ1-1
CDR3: CASSSSGGADTEAFF
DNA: TGTGCCAGCAGCTCAAGTGGGGGCGCGGACACTGAAGCTTTCTTT

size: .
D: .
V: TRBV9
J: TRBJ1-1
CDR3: CASSPRRGPDGEAFF
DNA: TGTGCCAGCAGCCCCAGGCGGGGGCCAGATGGTGAAGCTTTCTTT

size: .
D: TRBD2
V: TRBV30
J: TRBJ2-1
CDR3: CAWRTSGEQFF
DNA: TGTGCCTGGAGAACTAGCGGTGAGCAGTTCTTC

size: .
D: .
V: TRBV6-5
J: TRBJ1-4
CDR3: CASSTGNHEKLFF
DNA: TGTGCCAGCAGTACAGGGAATCACGAAAAACTGTTTTTT

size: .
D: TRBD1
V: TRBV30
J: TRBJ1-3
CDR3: CAWVYKRDHRDRGNTIYF
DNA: TGTGCCTGGGTTTACAAGCGGGACCACCGGGACAGGGGAAACACCATATATTTT

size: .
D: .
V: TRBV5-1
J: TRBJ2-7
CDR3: CASSLGGLGTSYEQYF
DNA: TGCGCCAGCAGCTTGGGTGGCTTAGGCACCTCCTACGAGCAGTACTTC

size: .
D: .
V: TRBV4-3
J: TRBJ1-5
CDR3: CASSQGVGYQPQHF
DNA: TGCGCCAGCAGCCAAGGGGTAGGTTATCAGCCCCAGCATTTT

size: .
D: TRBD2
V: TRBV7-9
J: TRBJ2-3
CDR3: CASSFPRSGGAWDTQYF
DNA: TGTGCCAGCAGCTTCCCGAGGAGCGGGGGGGCCTGGGATACGCAGTATTTT

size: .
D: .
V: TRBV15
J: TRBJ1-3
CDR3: CATSSSPGSRNTIYF
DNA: TGTGCCACCAGCAGTTCTCCGGGTTCTAGGAACACCATATATTTT

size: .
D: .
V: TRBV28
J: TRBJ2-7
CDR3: CASSLIEGSYEQYF
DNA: TGTGCCAGCAGTTTGATCGAGGGATCCTACGAGCAGTACTTC

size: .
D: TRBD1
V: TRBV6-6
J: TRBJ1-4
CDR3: CASSYSGQAYNEKLFF
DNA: TGTGCCAGCAGTTACTCAGGACAGGCTTATAATGAAAAACTGTTTTTT

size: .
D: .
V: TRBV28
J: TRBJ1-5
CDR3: CAVDTYSNQPQHF
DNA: TGTGCCGTGGACACCTATAGCAATCAGCCCCAGCATTTT

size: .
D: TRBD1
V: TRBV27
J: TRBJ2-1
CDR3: CASSLSFRQGKFF
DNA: TGTGCCAGCAGTTTATCGTTTAGACAGGGGAAGTTCTTC

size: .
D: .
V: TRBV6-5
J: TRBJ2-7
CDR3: CASSRGDFSYEQYF
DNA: TGTGCCAGCAGTCGCGGGGACTTCTCCTACGAGCAGTACTTC

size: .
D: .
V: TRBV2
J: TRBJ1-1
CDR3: CANTYGRLNTEAFF
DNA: TGTGCCAACACCTATGGACGGTTAAACACTGAAGCTTTCTTT

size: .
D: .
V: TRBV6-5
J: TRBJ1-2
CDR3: CASSYSSGGYYGYTF
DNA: TGTGCCAGCAGTTACTCGAGCGGAGGGTACTATGGCTACACCTTC

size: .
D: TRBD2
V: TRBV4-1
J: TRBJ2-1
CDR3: CASSQGGLGGAYEQFF
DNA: TGCGCCAGCAGCCAAGGCGGACTAGGAGGAGCATACGAGCAGTTCTTC

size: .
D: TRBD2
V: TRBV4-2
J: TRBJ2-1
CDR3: CASSQARLAGYNEQFF
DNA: TGTGCCAGCAGCCAAGCCCGACTAGCGGGGTATAATGAGCAGTTCTTC

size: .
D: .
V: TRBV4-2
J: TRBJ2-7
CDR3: CASNPGGDYDEQYF
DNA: TGTGCCAGCAACCCAGGGGGGGACTACGACGAGCAGTACTTC

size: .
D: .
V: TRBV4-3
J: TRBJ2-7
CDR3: CASSQGRGELSYEQYF
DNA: TGCGCCAGCAGCCAAGGTCGAGGGGAACTCTCCTACGAGCAGTACTTC

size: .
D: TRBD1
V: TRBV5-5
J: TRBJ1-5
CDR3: CASSPSGQGVQPQHF
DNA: TGTGCCAGCAGCCCGAGTGGACAGGGTGTCCAGCCCCAGCATTTT

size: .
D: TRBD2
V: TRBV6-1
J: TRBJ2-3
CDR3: CASSELSGRLPDTQYF
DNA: TGTGCCAGCAGTGAATTGAGCGGGAGATTACCAGATACGCAGTATTTT

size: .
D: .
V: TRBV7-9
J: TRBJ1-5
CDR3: CASSLTGAGVQPQHF
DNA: TGTGCCAGCAGCTTAACTGGGGCAGGGGTGCAGCCCCAGCATTTT

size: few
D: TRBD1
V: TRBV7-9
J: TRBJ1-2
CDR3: CASTPGGKYGYTF
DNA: TGTGCCAGCACCCCAGGGGGGAAGTATGGCTACACCTTC

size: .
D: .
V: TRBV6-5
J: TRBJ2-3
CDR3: CASSYGLADTQYF
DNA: TGTGCCAGCAGTTACGGGCTAGCGGATACGCAGTATTTT

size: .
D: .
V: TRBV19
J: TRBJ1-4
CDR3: CASTITAVWAGEKLFF
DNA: TGTGCCAGTACCATCACAGCGGTGTGGGCTGGTGAAAAACTGTTTTTT